This T cell receptor (beta chain) comes out of a study of long-term antiretroviral therapy in people with HIV. Study summary: The earliest specimens came about a decade ahead of the 2015 immediate-ART recommendation. Study outcomes and limitations: Versus controls, repertoires in people with HIV had narrower CDR3 length ranges.

Samples held 1-10 million cryopreserved PBMC before DNA extraction. Survey level was the resolution at which the v3.0 immunoSEQ assay ran. TCRdb's copy holds only in-frame clones and misses some; the assay was immunoSEQ multiplex PCR. The sample lists roughly 34,000 clones, roughly 83% occurring once. J was trimmed by 9 bases and V by 5 bases; bases with no gene match: 8. From germline, CDR1 is PRHDT and CDR2 FYEKMQ (reference sequence). This CDR3 is 13 amino acids long. With regard to this clone: As yet, its antigen is unknown.

The sequenced sample was unsorted PBMCs, obtained 1.9 years after starting antiretroviral therapy. This sequence joins TRBV13 and TRBJ2-5, with 8 bases lining up with TRBD1. The clonotype comes from a man aged 18 to 35 with HIV. The CDR3 DNA sequence: TGTGCCAGCAGCACCGGACAGGGTTGGTCCCAGTACTTC. It translates to CASSTGQGWSQYF.